This passage covers 26 T cell receptor beta chains from one sample sequenced in a study of blood T cell repertoires in COVID-19. This table comes from immunoSEQ multiplex PCR, and its TCRdb copy is limited to in-frame clones, with some not included. The data hold approximately 180,000 clones, with 80% to 95% observed a single time. The specimen sequenced was peripheral blood. The receptors here all came from a man between 50 and 59 years old with acute or convalescent COVID-19.

V and J are TRBV7-9 and TRBJ2-5; 9 nucleotides match TRBD1. The CDR3 is made up of 14 amino acids. Germline V gene sequence: CDR1 SEHNR, CDR2 FQNEAQ (reference sequence). The ends lost 6 bases at V and 5 bases at J; junction bases unmatched: 7. The CDR3 spells CASRKQGAGETQYF. CDR3 DNA: TGTGCCAGCAGAAAACAGGGGGCTGGGGAGACCCAGTACTTC. Variable domain in full (rest from reference TRBV7-9 and TRBJ2-5): DTGVSQNPRHKITKRGQNVTFRCDPISEHNRLYWYRQTLGQGPEFLTYFQNEAQLEKSRLLSDRFSAERPKGSFSTLEIQRTEQGDSAMYLCASRKQGAGETQYFGPGTRLLVL.

The rearrangement uses TRBV3-1 (or the pseudogene TRBV3-2) and TRBJ2-2; D perhaps matches TRBD2 (7 bases). This CDR3 has 15 residues. Germline V gene lookup returns CDR1 LGHDT and CDR2 YNNKEL (reference sequence). The V end was cut by 3 bases, the J end by 5 bases, with 13 bases between. The CDR3 sequence: CASSQGGLGTGELFF. The DNA of the CDR3 is TGTGCCAGCAGCCAGGGGGGGCTGGGGACCGGGGAGCTGTTTTTT.

As regards this clone: The identical CDR3 is also encoded by other nucleotide sequences in the sample. The gene calls are TRBV4-3 and TRBJ2-5, with 12 positions matching TRBD2. Germline V gene data show CDR1 as LGHNA and CDR2 as YSLEER. The CDR3 sequence is 15 residues long. V was pared by 4 bases and J by 5 bases, with 5 bases of the junction left unmatched. The CDR3 loop is CASSRTTSGGETQYF. The CDR3 DNA reads TGCGCCAGCAGCCGAACGACTAGCGGGGGTGAGACCCAGTACTTC.

The genes are TRBV3-1 (or the pseudogene TRBV3-2) and TRBJ2-1, with D possibly TRBD2 on 5 matching bases. CDR1 and CDR2 (germline): LGHDT, YNNKEL (reference sequence). The CDR3 totals 17 residues. V lost 6 bases to trimming and J lost 0 bases, with 18 bases between them. Written as DNA, the CDR3 is TGTGCCAGCAGGCCATCCGGCGGGTTAAGCTCCTACAATGAGCAGTTCTTC. Residues: CASRPSGGLSSYNEQFF.

The rearrangement links TRBV5-6 to TRBJ2-3; tentatively, D is TRBD2 (5 bases). In germline, CDR1 is SGHDT, CDR2 YYEEEE. Trimming left V 4 bases short and J 4 bases short, with 10 bases between. The CDR3 contains 13 residues. The CDR3 coding sequence is TGTGCCAGCAGCCCGAGACTATCAGATACGCAGTATTTT. Protein sequence: CASSPRLSDTQYF. The complete variable domain, with remaining parts taken from reference TRBV5-6 and TRBJ2-3, reads DAGVTQSPTHLIKTRGQQVTLRCSPKSGHDTVSWYQQALGQGPQFIFQYYEEEERQRGNFPDRFSGHQFPNYSSELNVNALLLGDSALYLCASSPRLSDTQYFGPGTRLTVL.

The rearrangement joins TRBV7-6 to TRBJ2-7; TRBD1 matches 8 bases. The CDR3 is made up of 15 amino acids. Germline V gene sequence: CDR1 SGHVS, CDR2 FNYEAQ. With V trimmed by 5 bases and J by 3 bases, 9 bases remained unmatched. Here the CDR3 DNA reads TGTGCCAGCAGCCCTCAATTAGGACAGGGCTACGAGCAGTACTTC. Translation gives CASSPQLGQGYEQYF.

The rearrangement joins TRBV15 to TRBJ2-1; 8 bases match TRBD2. Germline loops: CDR1 LNHNV, CDR2 YYDKDF (reference sequence). Unmatched junction bases numbered 8, after V lost 3 bases and J lost 4 bases. The CDR3 contains 16 residues. The CDR3 spells CATSSRAGVTYNEQFF. The CDR3 DNA sequence: TGTGCCACCAGCAGTCGAGCGGGAGTAACATACAATGAGCAGTTCTTC.

V and J are TRBV2 and TRBJ1-1, with 9 bases that match TRBD1. This CDR3 is built from 12 residues. Germline CDR1 is SNHLY and CDR2 is FYNNEI. Germline trimming cut 7 bases from V and 10 bases from J; bases unmatched to any gene: 7. The CDR3 protein is CASIRTGVGAFF. In DNA, the CDR3 is TGTGCCAGCATTCGGACAGGGGTCGGAGCTTTCTTT.

V gene TRBV10-3 combines with J gene TRBJ2-1; 8 nucleotides align to TRBD1. After removal of 4 bases from V and 8 bases from J, the junction contained 10 bases not matched to a gene. CDR3 size: 15 residues. CDR1 is ENHRY, CDR2 SYGVKD, per germline. CDR3 DNA: TGTGCCATCAGTGCCCCGACAGGGGCCACGGATGAGCAGTTCTTC. Translation: CAISAPTGATDEQFF.

The V call is TRBV5-5, the J call TRBJ2-7; maybe TRBD1 (5 bases). Between the trimmed V and J ends, which lost 5 bases and 2 bases, there was a span of 17 bases. The CDR3 sequence is 15 residues long. Germline V gene sequence: CDR1 SGHKS, CDR2 YYEKEE (reference sequence). CDR3 in DNA: TGTGCCAGCAGTCCAGCTGTTTCCAGGGCCTACGAGCAGTACTTC. This codes for CASSPAVSRAYEQYF.

The chain links TRBV5-6 to TRBJ2-1, with TRBD2 matching over 9 bases. Germline V gene lookup returns CDR1 SGHDT and CDR2 YYEEEE. This CDR3 comprises 15 residues. V shed 4 bases and J 0 bases; nucleotides not matched to a gene: 2. In nucleotides, the CDR3 is TGTGCCAGCAGCCTTAGCGGGAGCTCCTACAATGAGCAGTTCTTC. This translates into CASSLSGSSYNEQFF.

The V call is TRBV18, the J call TRBJ2-7, with TRBD2 matching over 9 bases. CDR1 KGHSH and CDR2 LQKENI come from the germline V gene. J gave up 3 bases and V 1 base, and 13 bases lay outside the gene matches. The CDR3 sequence is 18 residues long. Here the CDR3 reads CASSPRLAAGGSNYEQYF. CDR3 in DNA: TGTGCCAGCTCACCACGACTAGCGGCTGGGGGCTCGAACTACGAGCAGTACTTC.

This chain joins TRBV6-4 and TRBJ2-1; 8 bases agree with TRBD2. J lost 3 bases, V lost 1 base, and 8 bases had no gene match. This CDR3 comprises 17 residues. Germline V lookup: CDR1 MRHNA, CDR2 SNTAGT. The chain's CDR3 is CASSDWTSIGRYNEQFF. The CDR3 DNA reads TGTGCCAGCAGTGACTGGACTAGCATCGGGCGCTACAATGAGCAGTTCTTC.

This clone was seen a few times. The chain joins TRBV19 to TRBJ1-5; 9 bases agree with TRBD1. In germline, CDR1 is LNHDA, CDR2 SQIVND (reference sequence). Trimming at V came to 6 bases and at J to 0 bases, leaving 12 bases not matched to a gene. The CDR3 sequence is 18 residues long. CDR3 protein: CASRSRGTGHLSNQPQHF. The CDR3 DNA reads TGTGCCAGTAGATCCCGCGGGACAGGGCACCTTAGCAATCAGCCCCAGCATTTT.

J is TRBJ1-1 and V is TRBV4-2; D not resolved. CDR1 LGHNA and CDR2 YNFKEQ come from the germline V gene. CDR3 length: 15 amino acids. Trimming cost V 5 bases and J 5 bases, with 18 bases left between them. The CDR3 loop is CASSSLGVLRTEAFF. In nucleotides, the CDR3 is TGTGCCAGCAGCTCTTTGGGAGTGCTGAGAACTGAAGCTTTCTTT.

The chain recombines TRBV7-3 with TRBJ2-1; TRBD2 agrees at 13 bases. The CDR3 totals 15 residues. The J segment lost 5 bases and the V segment lost 4 bases, leaving 2 bases of the junction unmatched. The germline V gene has CDR1 SGHTA and CDR2 FQGTGA. The CDR3 sequence: CASSSGLAGHNEQFF. The CDR3 coding sequence is TGTGCCAGCAGCTCGGGACTAGCGGGGCACAATGAGCAGTTCTTC.

This chain uses TRBV6-2 or TRBV6-3 with TRBJ2-5; no clear D. The V end lost 5 bases, the J end lost 3 bases, and 16 bases lay between the germline ends. The germline V gene encodes CDR1 MNHEY and CDR2 SVGEGT. The CDR3 is made up of 15 amino acids. In DNA form, the CDR3 reads TGTGCCAGCAGTCGAGAGAAGATCTATAAAGAGACCCAGTACTTC. Its protein is CASSREKIYKETQYF.

The rearrangement links TRBV7-6 to TRBJ2-6; possible D gene TRBD2, 5 bases. The CDR3 covers 18 residues. The V and J ends lost 5 bases and 1 base respectively, with 18 bases between them. Germline V CDR1 and CDR2: SGHVS, FNYEAQ. CDR3 nucleotide sequence: TGTGCCAGCAGCCCGCCCACACAAGGGAGATCTGGGGCCAACGTCCTGACTTTC. Encoded protein: CASSPPTQGRSGANVLTF.

The chain employs TRBV7-9 and TRBJ2-1; TRBD2 agrees at 10 bases. V lost 8 bases to trimming and J lost 1 base; unmatched junction nucleotides: 5. CDR1 and CDR2 (germline): SEHNR, FQNEAQ (reference sequence). This CDR3 region has 15 residues. The CDR3 DNA reads as TGTGCCAGCGCCCCGGGACTAGCGTCCTACAATGAGCAGTTCTTC. Residues: CASAPGLASYNEQFF.

V and J are TRBV2 and TRBJ2-5; 10 nucleotides align to TRBD1. The CDR3 loop spans 19 amino acids. Germline V gene data show CDR1 as SNHLY and CDR2 as FYNNEI. The V gene end was trimmed by 7 bases and the J gene end by 4 bases; junction bases not matched to a gene: 21. For the CDR3, the DNA is TGTGCCAGCAACACCCTCTTGGAGGACAGGGGGAATTTTAGAGAGACCCAGTACTTC. It is translated as CASNTLLEDRGNFRETQYF.

The chain is built from TRBV11-2 and TRBJ1-2; the D gene is possibly TRBD1 (5 bases). V was clipped by 3 bases and J by 7 bases, with 18 bases between them. The CDR3 length is 15 residues. The V gene's germline CDR1 is SGHAT and CDR2 FQNNGV. CDR3 bases: TGTGCCAGCAGCTTGGAAGGACATTCTCCTGGTGGCTACACCTTC. Translating gives CASSLEGHSPGGYTF.

The gene calls are TRBV15 and TRBJ2-7; TRBD2 might be the D (5 bases). The CDR3 contains 14 residues. Germline V gene lookup returns CDR1 LNHNV and CDR2 YYDKDF (reference sequence). With 0 bases removed from V and 5 bases from J, the gap between germline ends came to 11 bases. The CDR3 sequence: CATSRDSRGNEQYF. DNA for the CDR3: TGTGCCACCAGCAGAGACTCCCGGGGTAACGAGCAGTACTTC.

The J gene is TRBJ1-4, the V gene TRBV11-2; 9 nucleotides align to TRBD1. Germline loops: CDR1 SGHAT, CDR2 FQNNGV. The CDR3 spans 14 residues. The V gene end was trimmed by 5 bases and the J gene end by 7 bases; junction bases not matched to a gene: 5. CDR3 DNA sequence: TGTGCCAGCAGCCAACAGGGGGCGCGTGAAAAACTGTTTTTT. Protein sequence: CASSQQGAREKLFF. Full variable domain (remainder filled in from reference TRBV11-2 and TRBJ1-4): EAGVAQSPRYKIIEKRQSVAFWCNPISGHATLYWYQQILGQGPKLLIQFQNNGVVDDSQLPKDRFSAERLKGVDSTLKIQPAKLEDSAVYLCASSQQGAREKLFFGSGTQLSVL.

The J gene is TRBJ2-1, the V gene TRBV27; the match to TRBD2 covers 7 bases. The germline V gene encodes CDR1 MNHEY and CDR2 SMNVEV (reference sequence). The CDR3 is made up of 12 amino acids. J was trimmed by 9 bases and V by 6 bases; bases with no gene match: 5. The CDR3 protein is CASRALAREQFF. CDR3 bases: TGTGCCAGCAGAGCACTAGCGCGTGAGCAGTTCTTC.

The chain is built from TRBV23-1 and TRBJ1-2, with TRBD1 as a possible D gene (5 bases). Being an ORF, TRBV23-1 has a function that is uncertain. The ends were cut back, 0 bases at V and 4 bases at J, with 9 bases in the middle. The CDR3 spans 14 residues. This chain's CDR3 is CASSQSDRCYGYTF. The CDR3 bases are TGCGCCAGCAGTCAATCCGACAGATGCTATGGCTACACCTTC.

This chain uses TRBV10-3 with TRBJ2-5, with 14 bases that match TRBD2. Trimming took 3 bases from V and 4 from J; bases not matched to a gene: 4. This CDR3 is built from 16 residues. Germline values: CDR1 ENHRY, CDR2 SYGVKD. CDR3 sequence: CAISDPGLAGGETQYF. The CDR3 DNA is TGTGCCATCAGTGATCCCGGACTAGCGGGAGGAGAGACCCAGTACTTC.